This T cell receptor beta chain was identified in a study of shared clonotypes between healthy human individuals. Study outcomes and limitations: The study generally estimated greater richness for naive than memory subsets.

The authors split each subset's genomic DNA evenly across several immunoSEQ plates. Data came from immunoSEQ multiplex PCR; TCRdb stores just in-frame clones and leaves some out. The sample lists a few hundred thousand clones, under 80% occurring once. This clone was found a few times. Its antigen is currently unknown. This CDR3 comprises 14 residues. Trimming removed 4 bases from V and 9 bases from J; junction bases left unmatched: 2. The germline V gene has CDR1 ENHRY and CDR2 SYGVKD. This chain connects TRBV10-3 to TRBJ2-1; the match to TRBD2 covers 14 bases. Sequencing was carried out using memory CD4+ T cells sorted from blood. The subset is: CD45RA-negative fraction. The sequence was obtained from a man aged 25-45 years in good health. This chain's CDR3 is CAISGGLAGVEQFF. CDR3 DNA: TGTGCCATCAGTGGGGGACTAGCGGGAGTTGAGCAGTTCTTC.